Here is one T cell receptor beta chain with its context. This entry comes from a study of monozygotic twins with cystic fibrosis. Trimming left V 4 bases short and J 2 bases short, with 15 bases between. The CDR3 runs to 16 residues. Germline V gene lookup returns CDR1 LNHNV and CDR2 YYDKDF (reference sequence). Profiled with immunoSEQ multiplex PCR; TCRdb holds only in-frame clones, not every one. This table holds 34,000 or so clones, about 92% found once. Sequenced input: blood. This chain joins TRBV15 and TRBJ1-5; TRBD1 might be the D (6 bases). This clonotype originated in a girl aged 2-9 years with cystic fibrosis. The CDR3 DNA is TGTGCCACCAGCAAAGGGGGTGTAATCGGCAATCAGCCCCAGCATTTT. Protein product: CATSKGGVIGNQPQHF.